This T cell receptor beta chain was sequenced for a study of shared clonotypes between healthy human individuals. Background on the study: Researchers assigned three CD4 naive, three CD4 memory, two CD8 naive and one CD8 memory plate to each donor.

Study observations and caveats: Naive subsets, compared against memory subsets, generally had larger estimated richness values.

Positively selected for CCR7, the CD45RO-negative cells used as naive CD8 cells excluded terminally differentiated effector memory CD45RA+ cells. About this clone: What it binds is not known.

TCRdb's copy holds only in-frame clones and misses some; the assay was immunoSEQ multiplex PCR. The table includes about 2.1 million clones, around 93% detected once. The specimen was naive CD8+ T cells from PBMCs. The TCR originated in a young man in good health. Some clones in this sample may be carry-over from other donors' samples.

CDR3 sequence: CASSLGRAANPGELFF. The CDR3 DNA sequence: TGTGCCAGCAGCTTAGGCCGGGCGGCGAATCCCGGGGAGCTGTTTTTT. The chain couples TRBV7-9 to TRBJ2-2; unclear D gene. CDR3 length equals 16 residues. Germline V gene data show CDR1 as SEHNR and CDR2 as FQNEAQ (reference sequence). The ends were cut back, 1 base at V and 6 bases at J, with 15 bases in the middle.